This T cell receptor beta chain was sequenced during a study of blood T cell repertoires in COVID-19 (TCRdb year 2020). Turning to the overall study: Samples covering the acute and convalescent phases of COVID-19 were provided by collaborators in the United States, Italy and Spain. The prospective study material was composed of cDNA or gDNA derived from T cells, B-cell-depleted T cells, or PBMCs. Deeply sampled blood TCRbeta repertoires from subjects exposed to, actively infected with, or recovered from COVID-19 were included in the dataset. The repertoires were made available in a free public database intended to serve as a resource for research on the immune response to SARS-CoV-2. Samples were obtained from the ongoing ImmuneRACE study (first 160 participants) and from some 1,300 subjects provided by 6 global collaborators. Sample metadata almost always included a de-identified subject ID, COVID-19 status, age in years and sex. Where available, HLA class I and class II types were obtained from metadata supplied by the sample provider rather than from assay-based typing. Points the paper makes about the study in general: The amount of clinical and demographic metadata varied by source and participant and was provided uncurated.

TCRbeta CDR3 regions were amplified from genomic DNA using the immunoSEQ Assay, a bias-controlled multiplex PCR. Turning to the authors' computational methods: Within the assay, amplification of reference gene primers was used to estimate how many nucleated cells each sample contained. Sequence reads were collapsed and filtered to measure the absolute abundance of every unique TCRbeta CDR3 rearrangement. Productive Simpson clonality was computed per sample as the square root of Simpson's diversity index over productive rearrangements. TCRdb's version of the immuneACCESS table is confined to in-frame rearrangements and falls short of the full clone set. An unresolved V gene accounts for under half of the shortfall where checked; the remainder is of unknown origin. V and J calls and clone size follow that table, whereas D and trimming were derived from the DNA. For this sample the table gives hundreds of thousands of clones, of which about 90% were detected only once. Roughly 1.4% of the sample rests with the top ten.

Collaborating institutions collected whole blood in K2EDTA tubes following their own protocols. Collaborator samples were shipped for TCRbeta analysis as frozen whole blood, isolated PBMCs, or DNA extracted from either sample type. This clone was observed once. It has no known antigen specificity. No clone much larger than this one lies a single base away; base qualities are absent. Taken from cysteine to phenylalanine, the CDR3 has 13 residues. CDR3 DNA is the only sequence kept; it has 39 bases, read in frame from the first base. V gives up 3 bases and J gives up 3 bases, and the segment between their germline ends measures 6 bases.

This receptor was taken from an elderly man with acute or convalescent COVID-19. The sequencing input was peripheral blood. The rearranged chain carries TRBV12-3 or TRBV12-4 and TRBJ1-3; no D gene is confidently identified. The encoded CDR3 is CASSFAYGNTIYF. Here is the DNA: TGTGCCAGCAGTTTCGCCTATGGAAACACCATATATTTT.